The T cell receptor (beta chain) described here comes from a study of T cell changes during pregnancy in multiple sclerosis. V lost 5 bases, J lost 7 bases, and 15 bases stayed unmatched. From germline, CDR1 is SGHTA and CDR2 FQGNSA. CDR3 length: 18 residues. Generated by immunoSEQ multiplex PCR, the TCRdb table keeps only in-frame clones and is missing some. Of some 57,000 clones listed, 91% were seen once; the top ten hold just under 0.5%. The sequences come from CD4+ T cells from peripheral blood mononuclear cells, collected after pregnancy. The chain has TRBV7-2 and TRBJ2-3, with 13 bases fitting TRBD2. The source of this sequence is a female donor in good health, enrolled as a control in a pregnancy study. The CDR3 here is CASSLGPLAGGHGHTQYF. The CDR3 DNA follows: TGTGCCAGCAGCCTAGGTCCACTAGCGGGGGGGCATGGACATACGCAGTATTTT.